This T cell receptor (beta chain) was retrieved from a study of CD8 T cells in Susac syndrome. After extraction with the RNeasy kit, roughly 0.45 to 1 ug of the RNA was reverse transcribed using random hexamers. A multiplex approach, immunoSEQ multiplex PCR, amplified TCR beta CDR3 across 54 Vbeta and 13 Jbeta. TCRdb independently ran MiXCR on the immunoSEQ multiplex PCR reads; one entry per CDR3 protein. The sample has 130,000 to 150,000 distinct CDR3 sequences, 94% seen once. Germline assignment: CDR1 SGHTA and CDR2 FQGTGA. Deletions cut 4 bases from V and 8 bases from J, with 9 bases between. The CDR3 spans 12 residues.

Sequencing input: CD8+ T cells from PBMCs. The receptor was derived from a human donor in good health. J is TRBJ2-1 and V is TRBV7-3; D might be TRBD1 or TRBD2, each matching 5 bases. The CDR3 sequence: CASSSQEDEQFF. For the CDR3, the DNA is TGTGCCAGCAGCTCACAGGAGGATGAGCAGTTCTTC.